The sample holds a few counts of the clone carrying this T cell receptor (beta chain). These data belong to a study of cytomegalovirus exposure and HLA in healthy donors. Primers included in the PCR were 60 Vbeta and 13 Jbeta primers. Here immunoSEQ multiplex PCR was the method, and the copy in TCRdb shows in-frame clones only, minus some. The sample consists of about 160,000 clones, roughly 70% of them appearing once. The CDR3 runs 15 residues. Looked up from germline, CDR1 is SGHTA and CDR2 is FQGNSA. Trimming cost V 5 bases and J 4 bases, with 15 bases left between them. Sequenced sample: PBMCs. The sequence came from a man aged 35 to 55 in good health and CMV-seropositive. The chain is built from TRBV7-2 and TRBJ2-4; the D gene is possibly TRBD2 (5 bases). Here the CDR3 reads CASSQHGDPKNIQYF. CDR3 DNA sequence: TGTGCCAGCAGCCAACACGGGGATCCGAAAAACATTCAGTACTTC.